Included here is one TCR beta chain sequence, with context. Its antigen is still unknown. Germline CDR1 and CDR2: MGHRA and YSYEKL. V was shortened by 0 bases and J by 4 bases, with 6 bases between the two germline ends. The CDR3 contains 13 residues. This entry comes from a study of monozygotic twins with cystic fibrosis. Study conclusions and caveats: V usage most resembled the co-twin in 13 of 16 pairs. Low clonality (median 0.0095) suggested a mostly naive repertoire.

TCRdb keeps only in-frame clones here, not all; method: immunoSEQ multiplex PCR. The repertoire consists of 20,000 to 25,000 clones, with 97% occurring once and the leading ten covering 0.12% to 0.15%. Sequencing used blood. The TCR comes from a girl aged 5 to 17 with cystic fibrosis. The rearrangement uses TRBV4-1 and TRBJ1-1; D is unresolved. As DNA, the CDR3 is TGCGCCAGCAGCCAAGATCGCGGCACTGAAGCTTTCTTT. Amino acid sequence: CASSQDRGTEAFF.